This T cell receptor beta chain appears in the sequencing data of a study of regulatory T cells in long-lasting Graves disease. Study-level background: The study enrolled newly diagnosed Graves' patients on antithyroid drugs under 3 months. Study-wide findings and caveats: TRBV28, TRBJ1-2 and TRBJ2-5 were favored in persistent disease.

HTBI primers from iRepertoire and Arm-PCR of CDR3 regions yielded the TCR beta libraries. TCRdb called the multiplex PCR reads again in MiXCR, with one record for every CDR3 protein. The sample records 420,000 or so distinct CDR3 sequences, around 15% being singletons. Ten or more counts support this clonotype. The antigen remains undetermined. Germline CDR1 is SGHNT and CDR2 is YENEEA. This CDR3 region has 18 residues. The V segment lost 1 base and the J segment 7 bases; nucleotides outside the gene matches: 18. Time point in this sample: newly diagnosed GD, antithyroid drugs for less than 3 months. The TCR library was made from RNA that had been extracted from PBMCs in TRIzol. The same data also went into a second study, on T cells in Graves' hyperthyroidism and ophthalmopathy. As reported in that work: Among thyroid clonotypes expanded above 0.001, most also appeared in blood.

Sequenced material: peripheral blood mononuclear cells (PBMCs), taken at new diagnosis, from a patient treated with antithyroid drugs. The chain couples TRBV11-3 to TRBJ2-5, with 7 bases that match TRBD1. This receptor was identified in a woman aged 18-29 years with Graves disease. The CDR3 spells CASSLVGGTTGAEGTQYF. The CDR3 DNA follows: TGTGCCAGCAGCTTAGTAGGCGGAACTACAGGGGCCGAGGGGACCCAGTACTTC.